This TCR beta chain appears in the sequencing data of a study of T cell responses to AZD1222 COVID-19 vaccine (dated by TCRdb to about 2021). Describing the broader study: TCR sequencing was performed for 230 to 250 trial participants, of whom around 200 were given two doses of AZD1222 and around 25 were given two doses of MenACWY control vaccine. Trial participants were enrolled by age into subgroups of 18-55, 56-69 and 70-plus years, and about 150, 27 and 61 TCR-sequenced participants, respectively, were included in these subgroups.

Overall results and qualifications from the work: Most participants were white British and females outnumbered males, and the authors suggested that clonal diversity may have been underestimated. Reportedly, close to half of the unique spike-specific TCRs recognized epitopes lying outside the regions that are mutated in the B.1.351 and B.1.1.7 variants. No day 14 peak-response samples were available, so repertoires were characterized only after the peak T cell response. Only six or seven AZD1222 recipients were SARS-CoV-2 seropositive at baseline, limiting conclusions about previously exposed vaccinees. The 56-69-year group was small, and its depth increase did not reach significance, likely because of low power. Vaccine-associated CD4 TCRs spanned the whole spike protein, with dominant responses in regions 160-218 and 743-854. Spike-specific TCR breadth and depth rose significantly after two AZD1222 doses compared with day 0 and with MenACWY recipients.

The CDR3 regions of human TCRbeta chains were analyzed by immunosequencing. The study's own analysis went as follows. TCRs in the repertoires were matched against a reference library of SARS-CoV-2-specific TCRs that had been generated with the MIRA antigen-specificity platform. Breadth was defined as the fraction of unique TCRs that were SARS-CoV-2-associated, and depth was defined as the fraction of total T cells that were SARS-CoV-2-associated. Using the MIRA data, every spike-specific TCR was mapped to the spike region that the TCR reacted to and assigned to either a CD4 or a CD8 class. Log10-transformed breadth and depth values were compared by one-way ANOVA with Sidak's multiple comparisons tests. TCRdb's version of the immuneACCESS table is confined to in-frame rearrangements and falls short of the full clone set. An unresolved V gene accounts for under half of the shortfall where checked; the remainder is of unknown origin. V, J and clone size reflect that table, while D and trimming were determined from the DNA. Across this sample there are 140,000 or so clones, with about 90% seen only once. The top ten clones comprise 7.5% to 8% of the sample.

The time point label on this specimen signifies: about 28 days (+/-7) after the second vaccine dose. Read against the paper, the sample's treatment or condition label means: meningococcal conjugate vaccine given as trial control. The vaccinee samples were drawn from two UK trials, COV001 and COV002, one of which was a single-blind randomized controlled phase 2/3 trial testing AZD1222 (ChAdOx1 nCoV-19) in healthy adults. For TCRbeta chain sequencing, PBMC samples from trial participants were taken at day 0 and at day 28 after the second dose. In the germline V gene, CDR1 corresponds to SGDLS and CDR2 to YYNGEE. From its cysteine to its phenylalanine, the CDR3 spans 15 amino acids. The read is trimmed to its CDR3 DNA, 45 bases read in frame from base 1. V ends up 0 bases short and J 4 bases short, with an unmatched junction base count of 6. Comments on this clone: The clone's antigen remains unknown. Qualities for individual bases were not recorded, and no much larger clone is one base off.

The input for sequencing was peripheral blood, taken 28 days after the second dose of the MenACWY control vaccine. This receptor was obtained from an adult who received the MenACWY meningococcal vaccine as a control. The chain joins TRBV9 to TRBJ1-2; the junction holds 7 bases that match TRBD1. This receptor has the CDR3 CASSVDEGTAYGYTF. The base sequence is TGTGCCAGCAGCGTAGATGAGGGGACAGCCTATGGCTACACCTTC.